This TCR beta chain was captured in a study of blood T cell repertoires in COVID-19 (dated by TCRdb to about 2020). Describing the broader study: Collaborator samples came from the United States, Italy and Spain and covered acute and convalescent phases of COVID-19. The samples were drawn from the first 160 participants of the ongoing ImmuneRACE study and from 1,254 subjects provided by 6 global collaborators. Sample metadata almost always included a de-identified subject ID, COVID-19 status, age in years and sex. HLA class I and class II types, where available, came from metadata supplied by the sample provider rather than from assay-based typing. The prospective study material was composed of cDNA or gDNA derived from T cells, B-cell-depleted T cells, or PBMCs. Subjects who had been exposed to COVID-19, were actively infected with it, or had recovered from it provided the deeply sampled blood TCRbeta repertoires that made up the dataset. The repertoires were released in a freely available public database meant as a resource for research on the immune response to SARS-CoV-2.

Whole blood was collected in K2EDTA tubes by collaborating institutions according to the institutions' own protocols. For TCRbeta analysis, collaborators shipped samples in one of three forms: frozen whole blood, isolated PBMCs, or DNA extracted from either of those sample types. Broader findings and caveats from the paper: Clinical and demographic metadata were provided uncurated, with the amount varying by source and participant.

TCRbeta CDR3 regions were amplified from genomic DNA using the immunoSEQ Assay, a bias-controlled multiplex PCR. Turning to the authors' computational methods: The number of nucleated cells in each sample was estimated from the amplification of reference gene primers within the assay. To quantify the absolute abundance of each unique TCRbeta CDR3 rearrangement, sequence reads were collapsed and filtered. For each sample, productive Simpson clonality was calculated by taking the square root of Simpson's diversity index across productive rearrangements. Not all clones reach the TCRdb copy of this immuneACCESS table, which keeps in-frame sequences only. Checked studies attribute under half of the gap to unresolved V genes and leave the rest unexplained. The DNA gave D and trimming, while V, J and clone size come from that table. The sample table holds about 100,000 clones, of which roughly 80% were seen once. The ten largest clones represent over 30% of the sample.

CDR1 and CDR2, looked up from the germline V gene, are SGHTA and FQGNSA. Inclusive of the bounding cysteine and phenylalanine, the CDR3 is 17 residues long. Kept here is only the CDR3 DNA, which spans 51 bases and is read in frame from base 1. The junction shows trimming of 5 bases on V and 5 bases on J, and the gene matches do not reach 11 bases of it. A note on this clone: The antigen it binds to is not known. No much larger clone exists at a distance of one base, and base qualities are not known.

The rearrangement combines TRBV7-2 with TRBJ2-2; 10 bases in the junction line up with TRBD2. The sequencing input was peripheral blood. The TCR comes from a man aged 70 or older with active or convalescent COVID-19. The encoded CDR3 is CASSPLLAGYDTGELFF. In nucleotides, the sequence is TGTGCCAGCAGCCCGTTACTAGCGGGATACGATACCGGGGAGCTGTTTTTT.